What follows are 24 T cell receptor beta chains derived from one specimen sequenced in a study of blood T cell repertoires in COVID-19. Here immunoSEQ multiplex PCR was the method, and the copy in TCRdb shows in-frame clones only, minus some. There are roughly 150,000 clones in the sample; 65% to 85% occur only once, and roughly 3.7% lies in the top ten. Sequencing was done on a sample of peripheral blood. These receptors were obtained from a woman older than 75 with acute or convalescent COVID-19.

The genes are TRBV5-1 and TRBJ2-7; weak D call: TRBD1 (5 bases). From germline, CDR1 is SGHRS and CDR2 YFSETQ. This CDR3 has 14 amino acids. The germline V and J ends were trimmed by 6 bases and 0 bases, with 13 bases remaining between them. The CDR3 DNA reads as TGCGCCAGCACCTGGGGCGCCAGCTCCTACGAGCAGTACTTC. Translated: CASTWGASSYEQYF.

The rearrangement joins TRBV6-6 to TRBJ1-2; D unclear. V was cut by 6 bases and J by 1 base, with 12 bases left in between. Germline-derived CDR1 and CDR2 are MNHNY and SVGAGI (reference sequence). This CDR3 contains 14 residues. CDR3 loop: CASRDPGVNYGYTF. The CDR3 DNA is TGTGCCAGCAGGGACCCGGGAGTTAACTATGGCTACACCTTC.

This chain links TRBV3-1 (or the pseudogene TRBV3-2) with TRBJ2-2, with D maybe TRBD1 (6 bases). V lost 3 bases, J lost 2 bases, and 16 bases lay in between. Germline loops: CDR1 LGHDT, CDR2 YNNKEL (reference sequence). This CDR3 has 17 residues. The CDR3 sequence is CASSHQAGQQNTGELFF. Written as DNA, the CDR3 is TGTGCCAGCAGCCACCAGGCCGGACAGCAAAACACCGGGGAGCTGTTTTTT.

The chain has TRBV7-3 and TRBJ2-7; the D gene is possibly TRBD1 (6 bases). CDR3 length: 14 amino acids. V was cut by 5 bases and J by 2 bases, with 13 bases left in between. Germline lookup yields CDR1 SGHTA and CDR2 FQGTGA. The CDR3 loop is CASSLADSTYEQYF. In DNA, the CDR3 is TGTGCCAGCAGCCTGGCGGACAGTACCTACGAGCAGTACTTC. The whole variable domain, filled in from reference TRBV7-3 and TRBJ2-7, reads GAGVSQTPSNKVTEKGKYVELRCDPISGHTALYWYRQSLGQGPEFLIYFQGTGAADDSGLPNDRFFAVRPEGSVSTLKIQRTERGDSAVYLCASSLADSTYEQYFGPGTRLTVT.

This clone was counted only a few times. The rearrangement joins TRBV27 to TRBJ2-3; 11 bases fit TRBD2. CDR1 is MNHEY, CDR2 SMNVEV, per germline (reference sequence). The CDR3 loop spans 17 amino acids. The V gene end was trimmed by 4 bases and the J gene end by 4 bases; junction bases not matched to a gene: 10. The chain's CDR3 is CASSSLAGGPSADTQYF. Written as DNA, the CDR3 is TGTGCCAGCAGTTCGTTAGCGGGGGGGCCATCCGCAGATACGCAGTATTTT.

V usage is TRBV2 and J usage is TRBJ1-6, with 10 positions matching TRBD1. Germline V gene sequence: CDR1 SNHLY, CDR2 FYNNEI. The CDR3 totals 14 residues. Trimming took 7 bases from V and 9 from J; bases not matched to a gene: 6. The CDR3 reads CASTPGTGASPLHF. In DNA, the CDR3 is TGTGCCAGCACCCCCGGGACAGGGGCTTCACCCCTCCACTTT.

The V call is TRBV28, the J call TRBJ1-5; no clear D. Between the trimmed V and J ends, which lost 5 bases and 3 bases, there was a span of 5 bases. Germline CDR1 and CDR2: MDHEN and SYDVKM. The CDR3 covers 12 residues. For the CDR3, the DNA is TGTGCCAGCAGTGCGCCCAATCAGCCCCAGCATTTT. Translation gives CASSAPNQPQHF.

This chain uses TRBV11-2 with TRBJ1-3; D may be TRBD1 (6 bases). V lost 5 bases and J 4 bases, leaving 18 bases between the germline ends. The CDR3 has 16 residues. Per germline, CDR1 SGHAT and CDR2 FQNNGV. CDR3 nucleotides: TGTGCCAGCAGCCCATGGACAGAAGTGTCAGGAAACACCATATATTTT. This codes for CASSPWTEVSGNTIYF.

The CDR3 reads CASSVGTGTQGRIEQYF. As DNA, the CDR3 is TGTGCCAGCAGCGTAGGGACAGGCACCCAGGGTCGGATCGAGCAGTACTTC. The chain employs TRBV9 and TRBJ2-7; 7 positions agree with TRBD1. V shed 0 bases, J shed 6 bases, and the junction held 15 bases outside the gene matches. Germline assignment: CDR1 SGDLS and CDR2 YYNGEE. The CDR3 is 17 residues long.

This clone was seen only a few times. This sequence joins TRBV6-1 and TRBJ1-6; the match to TRBD1 covers 7 bases. This CDR3 is 16 amino acids long. V was clipped by 1 base and J by 10 bases; unmatched bases: 10. Looked up from germline, CDR1 is MNHNS and CDR2 is SASEGT. The CDR3 DNA is TGTGCCAGCAGTGAAGGTACAGGGGTTAGTAACTCACCCCTCCACTTT. Translation gives CASSEGTGVSNSPLHF.

This clone was detected only once. CDR3 sequence: CASSELGNRVNEQFF. DNA of the CDR3: TGTGCCAGCAGTGAACTAGGAAACAGGGTCAATGAGCAGTTCTTC. The chain employs TRBV6-1 and TRBJ2-1; possibly TRBD1 for D (6 bases). V was pared by 2 bases and J by 6 bases, with 14 bases between. Germline CDR1 reads MNHNS; CDR2 reads SASEGT. The CDR3 sequence is 15 residues long.

The chain employs TRBV6-5 and TRBJ2-2, with a weak D call TRBD1 (6 bases). V dropped 7 bases and J dropped 6 bases, with 15 bases sitting between them. Germline CDR1 and CDR2: MNHEY and SVGAGI. This CDR3 contains 14 residues. The CDR3 coding sequence is TGTGCCAGCAATCTGAACAGGGCTGCCGGGGAGCTGTTTTTT. It encodes CASNLNRAAGELFF.

The chain is built from TRBV18 and TRBJ2-2; D is perhaps TRBD1 (5 bases). Trimming took 5 bases from V and 0 from J, leaving 7 bases between them. CDR1 and CDR2 from the germline V gene are KGHSH and LQKENI. The CDR3 is 14 amino acids. CDR3: CASSGAANTGELFF. The CDR3, as DNA: TGTGCCAGCTCAGGGGCGGCGAACACCGGGGAGCTGTTTTTT.

This chain joins TRBV5-1 and TRBJ2-3, with a possible D match to TRBD1 (5 bases). The germline V gene encodes CDR1 SGHRS and CDR2 YFSETQ. This CDR3 is 15 amino acids long. Trimming cost V 0 bases and J 5 bases, with 13 bases left between them. For the CDR3, the DNA is TGCGCCAGCAGCTTGGGGGCAGGGCCGGGAGATACGCAGTATTTT. It is translated as CASSLGAGPGDTQYF.

This chain connects TRBV7-3 to TRBJ1-1; 7 nucleotides agree with TRBD1. The CDR3 covers 14 residues. Germline trimming cut 5 bases from V and 4 bases from J; bases unmatched to any gene: 7. Germline loops: CDR1 SGHTA, CDR2 FQGTGA. Written as DNA, the CDR3 is TGTGCCAGCAGCCCCAACAGGGGAACCACTGAAGCTTTCTTT. Translating it yields CASSPNRGTTEAFF. Supplemented by reference TRBV7-3 and TRBJ1-1, the full variable domain reads GAGVSQTPSNKVTEKGKYVELRCDPISGHTALYWYRQSLGQGPEFLIYFQGTGAADDSGLPNDRFFAVRPEGSVSTLKIQRTERGDSAVYLCASSPNRGTTEAFFGQGTRLTVV.

This sequence joins TRBV5-1 and TRBJ1-1; 7 bases are shared with TRBD1. The V segment lost 4 bases and the J segment 1 base; nucleotides outside the gene matches: 7. The CDR3 consists of 15 residues. The germline gives CDR1 SGHRS, CDR2 YFSETQ. The CDR3 loop is CASSVGWTGNTEAFF. The CDR3 DNA reads as TGCGCCAGCAGCGTTGGATGGACAGGGAACACTGAAGCTTTCTTT.

The J gene is TRBJ2-3, the V gene TRBV7-9, with D uncertain. In germline, CDR1 is SEHNR, CDR2 FQNEAQ (reference sequence). V was cut by 3 bases and J by 0 bases, with 7 bases left in between. The CDR3 contains 14 residues. CDR3 in DNA: TGTGCCAGCAGCTTCGACGGGAGCACAGATACGCAGTATTTT. Translating gives CASSFDGSTDTQYF.

This clone was seen just once. V and J are TRBV30 and TRBJ1-3; weak D call: TRBD1 (5 bases). The CDR3 extends over 14 amino acids. Germline V gene sequence: CDR1 GTSNPN, CDR2 SVGIG (reference sequence). V lost 3 bases, J lost 0 bases, and 9 bases lay in between. CDR3 nucleotides: TGTGCCTGGAGCGCAGGGCACTCTGGAAACACCATATATTTT. Protein product: CAWSAGHSGNTIYF.

The gene calls are TRBV5-4 and TRBJ2-6; possibly TRBD1 for D (6 bases). The germline V gene has CDR1 SGHNT and CDR2 YYREEE (reference sequence). The V end lost 0 bases, the J end lost 3 bases, and 16 bases lay between the germline ends. There are 18 residues in the CDR3. CDR3 in DNA: TGTGCCAGCAGCTTGGCCTCCGCAGGGGTAGGTGGGGCCAACGTCCTGACTTTC. This translates into CASSLASAGVGGANVLTF.

A word on this clone: In the same sample, other DNA sequences code for this CDR3. The CDR3 region has the DNA TGTGCCAGCTCACCTGCGGGGGCGAACACTGAAGCTTTCTTT. Amino acid sequence: CASSPAGANTEAFF. This chain connects TRBV18 to TRBJ1-1; tentative D call: TRBD1 (6 bases). The length of the CDR3 is 14 residues. Trimming pared 3 bases from V and 1 base from J, leaving 9 bases between. Looked up from germline, CDR1 is KGHSH and CDR2 is LQKENI.

This clone turned up a few times. V gene TRBV18 combines with J gene TRBJ1-1, with TRBD1 as a possible D gene (6 bases). Trimming left V 4 bases short and J 5 bases short, with 11 bases between. The CDR3 covers 13 residues. CDR1 KGHSH and CDR2 LQKENI come from the germline V gene. CDR3 protein: CASSQGQSTEAFF. The CDR3, as DNA: TGTGCCAGCTCACAGGGACAATCAACTGAAGCTTTCTTT.

V is TRBV19 and J is TRBJ2-2; TRBD1 matches 8 bases. The germline gives CDR1 LNHDA, CDR2 SQIVND (reference sequence). This CDR3 is built from 18 residues. V lost 4 bases and J lost 6; bases outside the gene matches: 16. The CDR3, as DNA: TGTGCCAGTAGTAGAAAGGGCAGGGGGCCCGGTTTCTCCGGGGAGCTGTTTTTT. Amino acids: CASSRKGRGPGFSGELFF.

V and J are TRBV7-9 and TRBJ1-2, with D maybe TRBD1 (5 bases). The CDR3 loop spans 11 amino acids. Trimming stripped 1 base from V and 8 bases from J, with 5 bases between. Germline CDR1 is SEHNR and CDR2 is FQNEAQ (reference sequence). The CDR3 nucleotides read TGTGCCAGCAGCTTAGAGGGGGGCTACACCTTC. It yields the protein CASSLEGGYTF.

The V and J genes are TRBV29-1 and TRBJ1-2; no firm D call. V lost 6 bases, J lost 7 bases, and 9 bases lay in between. The germline CDR1 and CDR2 sequences are SQVTM and ANQGSEA. This CDR3 contains 10 residues. The CDR3 sequence is CSVGERGYTF. CDR3 bases: TGCAGCGTCGGGGAGCGTGGCTACACCTTC.